This is a list of T cell receptor beta chains from one sample in a study of cytomegalovirus exposure and HLA in healthy donors. Here immunoSEQ multiplex PCR was the method, and the copy in TCRdb shows in-frame clones only, minus some. The table includes about 140,000 clones, around 76% detected once. Sequences were obtained from PBMCs. The receptors stem from a male donor in good health and CMV-seronegative. The CDR3 runs from the conserved cysteine through the conserved F or W. Each record gives: V gene, clone size, D gene, J gene, CDR3 DNA, CDR3 protein. The D gene is left open where the match is weak. Clone size, where shown, is once, few, many, or a class for clones that have expanded.

TRBV29-1	NA	NA	TRBJ1-2	TGCAGCGTTGATTCGTCCCGTAACTATGGCTACACCTTC	CSVDSSRNYGYTF
TRBV5-1	NA	TRBD2	TRBJ2-5	TGCGCCAGCAGCTTTCGGGGGGTGGAGAAAGAGACCCAGTACTTC	CASSFRGVEKETQYF
TRBV2	NA	TRBD1	TRBJ1-2	TGTGCCAGCAGCTACAGGGGGAACTATGGCTACCCCTTC	CASSYRGNYGYPF
TRBV4-3	NA	NA	TRBJ1-6	TGCGCCAGCAGCCAACAGGGGTATAATTCACCCCTCCACTTT	CASSQQGYNSPLHF
TRBV19	NA	NA	TRBJ1-1	TGTGCCAGTAGTATTTGGGGAGTCGACACTGAAGCTTTCTTT	CASSIWGVDTEAFF
TRBV9	once	NA	TRBJ1-2	TGTGCCAGCAGCGAGTCAGGGGTCTCTTCGTGGGGCTACACCTTC	CASSESGVSSWGYTF
TRBV6-1	once	NA	TRBJ1-3	TGTGCCAGCAGTGCGGGACTGGCCTTCTCTGGAAACACCATATATTTT	CASSAGLAFSGNTIYF
TRBV7-9	NA	NA	TRBJ2-7	TGTGCCAGCAGCTTAAGGGACTCCGTAAACTACGAGCAGTACTTC	CASSLRDSVNYEQYF
TRBV5-6	few	TRBD1	TRBJ1-6	TGTGCCAGCAGCTTAACAGGGGTGAAGTCACCCCTCCACTTT	CASSLTGVKSPLHF
TRBV7-2	NA	NA	TRBJ1-2	TGTGCCAGCAGCTTACCAGTTAACTATGGCTACACCTTC	CASSLPVNYGYTF
TRBV9	NA	NA	TRBJ2-6	TGTGCCAGCAGCTCCCTCCTGGGGGCCAACGTCCTGACCTTC	CASSSLLGANVLTF
TRBV12-5	NA	NA	TRBJ2-6	TGTGCTAGTGGTTCAGGGTCGGGGGCCAACGTCCTGACTTTC	CASGSGSGANVLTF
TRBV13	NA	TRBD1	TRBJ2-1	TGTGCCAGCAGCTTAGCCCCCCGGGACAGGGATGAGCAGTTCTTC	CASSLAPRDRDEQFF
TRBV6-5	few	TRBD1	TRBJ1-5	TGTGCCAGCAGCCGAGGACAGGGGATCTTTCAGCCCCAGCATTTT	CASSRGQGIFQPQHF
TRBV6-5	NA	NA	TRBJ1-3	TGTGCCAGCAGTTACTCTCGGGTGAGCTCTGGAAACACCATATATTTT	CASSYSRVSSGNTIYF
TRBV6-1	NA	NA	TRBJ2-3	TGTGCCAGCAGTGAAGATTCCGTCCTAGCTTCAGATACGCAGTATTTT	CASSEDSVLASDTQYF
TRBV4-1	few	NA	TRBJ2-3	TGCGCCAGCAGCCAAGCCTCTCACAGTACTAGCACAGATACGCAGTATTTT	CASSQASHSTSTDTQYF
TRBV6-5	NA	TRBD1	TRBJ2-7	TGTGCCAGCAGTTACTCGTCCCGGGACAGGGTCCACGAGCAGTACTTC	CASSYSSRDRVHEQYF
TRBV30	once	NA	TRBJ1-5	TGTGCCTGGAGGATCGGGGGACCTAATAGCAATCAGCCCCAGCATTTT	CAWRIGGPNSNQPQHF
TRBV7-6	NA	TRBD1	TRBJ2-5	TGTGCCAGCAGTTCCTGGGGGACAGGGTCAGAGACCCAGTACTTC	CASSSWGTGSETQYF
TRBV7-2	NA	NA	TRBJ1-2	TGTGCCAGCAGCTTAGTGGACAGTAACTATGGCTACACCTTC	CASSLVDSNYGYTF
TRBV7-6	few	NA	TRBJ1-1	TGTGCCAGCAGCTTAGTGCACGGTGACACTGAAGCTTTCTTT	CASSLVHGDTEAFF
TRBV19	NA	TRBD2	TRBJ2-2	TGTGCCAGTAGTATACCGAGACTAGCCGGGAACACCGGGGAGCTGTTTTTT	CASSIPRLAGNTGELFF
TRBV4-1	NA	NA	TRBJ2-7	TGCGCCAGCAGCCAAGGTCGAGGGGGTCGGTACGAGCAGTACTTC	CASSQGRGGRYEQYF
TRBV30	NA	NA	TRBJ2-7	TGTGCCTGGAGTGTACTGCTATCCTCCTACGAGCAGTACTTC	CAWSVLLSSYEQYF
TRBV4-2	NA	TRBD1	TRBJ2-7	TGTGCCAGCAGCCCAGCCACGGGACAGGGGAGCTACGAGCAGTACTTC	CASSPATGQGSYEQYF
TRBV11-3	NA	TRBD2	TRBJ2-1	TGTGCCAGCAGCTTTCGCGGGGGGGAATACAATGAGCAGTTCTTC	CASSFRGGEYNEQFF
TRBV4-1	NA	NA	TRBJ2-2	TGCGCCAGCAGCCAAGGTTCCGGCACCGGGGAGCTGTTTTTT	CASSQGSGTGELFF
TRBV10-3	NA	NA	TRBJ2-2	TGTGCCACCCTTGGGCAGGCGAATGCGAACACCGGGGAGCTGTTTTTT	CATLGQANANTGELFF
TRBV9	NA	TRBD2	TRBJ2-5	TGTGCCAGCAGCGTAGGGCTAGCGGGGCCCCAAGACTTC	CASSVGLAGPQDF
TRBV10-1	NA	NA	TRBJ2-7	TGCGCCAGCAGTGAGCAAGTGGTCGGAAACTACGAGCAGTACTTC	CASSEQVVGNYEQYF
TRBV21-1	NA	NA	TRBJ1-2	TGTGCCAAAAATAGGGCGGGGCTCGGCTATGGCTACACCTTC	CAKNRAGLGYGYTF
TRBV7-2	NA	NA	TRBJ2-1	TGTGCCAGCAGCCACCTAACTTATGGTTACAATGAGCAGTTCTTC	CASSHLTYGYNEQFF
TRBV27	NA	TRBD2	TRBJ2-1	TGTGCCAGCAGTTTATTACCCGAGACTAGCCAAAGCTCCTACAATGAGCAGTTCTTC	CASSLLPETSQSSYNEQFF
TRBV7-2	once	TRBD1	TRBJ2-2	TGTGCCAGCAGCCCCTGGACAGGGAACACCGGGGAGCTGTTTTTT	CASSPWTGNTGELFF
TRBV7-2	NA	TRBD1	TRBJ1-3	TGTGCCAGCAGCTCTAGACCCACAGGGGTTCTCGGAAACACCATATATTTT	CASSSRPTGVLGNTIYF
TRBV19	NA	TRBD1	TRBJ1-1	TGTGCCAGTAGACATCAGGGGGTTAACACTGAAGCTTTCTTT	CASRHQGVNTEAFF
TRBV11-2	once	TRBD1	TRBJ1-6	TGTGCCAGCAGCTTAGGACCGGGACAGGGGAATTCACCCCTCCACTTT	CASSLGPGQGNSPLHF
TRBV15	NA	NA	TRBJ2-3	TGTGCCACCAGCAGAGAGTTTGGGTCTGGGCCCAACACAGATACGCAGTATTTT	CATSREFGSGPNTDTQYF
TRBV6-6	NA	TRBD1	TRBJ2-7	TGTGCCAGCAGTAAGACAGGGATGCCCGAGCAGTACTTC	CASSKTGMPEQYF
TRBV11-2	NA	NA	TRBJ1-1	TGTGCCAGCAGTCGCACAGGGTTAGCTGAAGCTTTCTTT	CASSRTGLAEAFF